This T cell receptor (beta chain) emerged from a study of control samples from healthy donors and cancer patients. Clones were sequenced by immunoSEQ multiplex PCR, and TCRdb holds only the in-frame ones, with some missing. The top ten hold over 15% of the sample, which has about 69,000 clones, around nine tenths seen once. The CDR3 is made up of 13 amino acids. Germline CDR1 reads WNHNN; CDR2 reads SYGVQD (reference sequence). V shed 8 bases and J 7 bases; nucleotides not matched to a gene: 5. This sequence joins TRBV10-1 and TRBJ1-6, with 7 bases that match TRBD1. The receptor was derived from a man aged 55 to 70 with lung cancer. Sequenced sample: PBMCs. CDR3 coding DNA: TGCGCCAGCGGGGACAGCCTCAATTCACCCCTCCACTTT. It encodes CASGDSLNSPLHF.